A selection of T cell receptor beta chains follows, all from one sample in a study of human T cells and chemical hapten exposure. MiXCR, applied by TCRdb to the RACE reads, yields one record per CDR3 protein. In the table there are approximately 90,000 distinct CDR3 sequences, 11% of which are singletons. The specimen was whole blood, collected in connection with sensitization to the hapten diphenylcyclopropenone (DPC). These receptor sequences come from a man aged 40-55 years with alopecia areata. Some clones in this sample may be carry-over from other donors' samples. The CDR3 runs from the conserved cysteine through the conserved F or W. The D gene is left open where the match is weak. Only some rows state a clone size, as once, few, many or a class for expanded clones.

J,V,D,size,CDR3,DNA
TRBJ1-4,TRBV4-2,NA,few,CASSQEAGEKLFF,TGTGCCAGCAGCCAAGAGGCCGGGGAAAAACTGTTTTTT
TRBJ2-7,TRBV27,NA,NA,CASSLWPQSPEQYF,TGTGCCAGCAGTTTATGGCCACAGTCTCCCGAGCAGTACTTC
TRBJ2-5,TRBV6-1,NA,few,CASQIYRSQETQYF,TGTGCCAGCCAGATTTACAGGAGCCAAGAGACCCAGTACTTC
TRBJ1-2,TRBV18,NA,many,CASSPLSEGGYTF,TGTGCCAGCTCCCCCCTTTCGGAGGGAGGCTACACCTTC
TRBJ1-1,TRBV4-1,NA,few,CASRGLDGENTEAFF,TGCGCCAGCAGGGGACTCGACGGGGAGAACACTGAAGCTTTCTTT
TRBJ1-2,TRBV12-3/TRBV12-4,TRBD1,NA,CASSGQGFYGYTF,TGTGCCAGCAGTGGACAGGGCTTTTATGGCTACACCTTC
TRBJ1-4,TRBV5-4,NA,NA,CASSLRRGRGNEKLFF,TGTGCCAGCAGCTTGAGAAGGGGGAGGGGTAATGAAAAACTGTTTTTT
TRBJ2-3,TRBV7-9,NA,NA,CASRHRQTDTQYF,TGTGCCAGCAGACACCGACAAACAGATACGCAGTATTTT
TRBJ2-4,TRBV6-4,TRBD1,many,CASSVGHRGELAKNIQYF,TGTGCCAGCAGTGTTGGGCACAGGGGGGAATTAGCCAAAAACATTCAGTACTTC
TRBJ2-5,TRBV29-1,NA,few,CSVAPGEETQYF,TGCAGCGTCGCACCCGGGGAAGAGACCCAGTACTTC
TRBJ2-7,TRBV2,NA,few,CAGSRTPTGEQYF,TGTGCCGGATCCCGGACGCCGACGGGCGAGCAGTACTTC
TRBJ2-1,TRBV10-3,TRBD1,few,CAISGQGRSGFF,TGTGCCATCAGCGGACAGGGTCGGTCAGGGTTCTTC
TRBJ2-3,TRBV14,NA,few,CASSRIQLGSSDTQYF,TGTGCCAGCAGCCGGATCCAGTTAGGATCGTCGGATACGCAGTATTTT
TRBJ2-7,TRBV28,NA,few,CASSVIGYEQYF,TGTGCCAGCAGTGTGATAGGGTACGAGCAGTACTTC
TRBJ2-1,TRBV12-3/TRBV12-4,TRBD2,few,CASSFSGGDNEQFF,TGTGCCAGCAGTTTTAGCGGGGGGGATAATGAGCAGTTCTTC
TRBJ1-1,TRBV7-2,NA,NA,CASLQTRNTEAFF,TGTGCCAGCCTTCAGACAAGGAACACTGAAGCTTTCTTT
TRBJ1-5,TRBV27,TRBD1,few,CASSLTGTGGNQPQHF,TGTGCCAGCAGTCTTACCGGGACAGGGGGCAATCAGCCCCAGCATTTT
TRBJ1-5,TRBV3-1,NA,few,CASSQVSGGNQPQHF,TGTGCCAGCAGCCAAGTTTCTGGAGGCAATCAGCCCCAGCATTTT
TRBJ2-1,TRBV6-2/TRBV6-3,TRBD2,few,CASSLRSSGMSEQFF,TGTGCCAGCAGTTTGAGGTCTAGCGGGATGTCTGAGCAGTTCTTC